The next 22 T cell receptor beta chains were all read from a single sample in a study of OX40 agonist ivuxolimab in advanced cancers. Here immunoSEQ multiplex PCR was the method, and the copy in TCRdb shows in-frame clones only, minus some. The profile covers 61,000 or so clones, with nearly 85% appearing a single time and under 2.5% taken by the ten largest. The specimen was CD4+ or CD8+ T cells sorted from blood, collected in a trial of the OX40 agonist ivuxolimab. The receptor source for this set is an adult with an advanced solid tumor such as melanoma, head and neck, liver or kidney cancer.

This chain uses TRBV30 with TRBJ1-1, with TRBD1 as a possible D gene (6 bases). CDR3 length equals 14 residues. V was trimmed by 1 base and J by 0 bases, leaving 9 bases between them. Germline V lookup: CDR1 GTSNPN, CDR2 SVGIG (reference sequence). In nucleotides, the CDR3 is TGTGCCTGGAGTGATACAGGGCTGAACACTGAAGCTTTCTTT. This encodes CAWSDTGLNTEAFF. The full variable domain, completed using reference TRBV30 and TRBJ1-1, is SQTIHQWPATLVQPVGSPLSLECTVEGTSNPNLYWYRQAAGRGLQLLFYSVGIGQISSEVPQNLSASRPQDRQFILSSKKLLLSDSGFYLCAWSDTGLNTEAFFGQGTRLTVV.

V gene TRBV5-5 combines with J gene TRBJ2-3; D gene unclear. CDR1 SGHKS and CDR2 YYEKEE come from the germline V gene (reference sequence). The ends were cut back, 2 bases at V and 0 bases at J, with 7 bases in the middle. The CDR3 consists of 14 residues. The CDR3 region has the DNA TGTGCCAGCAGCTTTTGGACCAGCACAGATACGCAGTATTTT. Translating it yields CASSFWTSTDTQYF.

This clone counts as medium-sized. V is TRBV29-1 and J is TRBJ2-3; 7 bases agree with TRBD2. Germline trimming cut 7 bases from V and 11 bases from J; bases unmatched to any gene: 6. This CDR3 contains 10 residues. CDR1 is SQVTM and CDR2 is ANQGSEA in the germline V gene. The CDR3 DNA sequence: TGCAGCGCCCAGAGCGGGAAGCAGTATTTT. Amino acids: CSAQSGKQYF.

This clone was seen a single time. This chain links TRBV27 with TRBJ2-7; TRBD1 aligns across 12 bases. V shed 4 bases and J 5 bases; nucleotides not matched to a gene: 6. The CDR3 runs 15 residues. CDR1 and CDR2 from the germline V gene are MNHEY and SMNVEV (reference sequence). The CDR3 DNA is TGTGCCAGCAGTTCCGGGACAGGGGGCCAGAACGAGCAGTACTTC. Amino acid sequence: CASSSGTGGQNEQYF.

The chain couples TRBV7-7 to TRBJ2-2; D gene ambiguous. The V gene lost 3 bases and the J gene lost 3 bases, with 8 bases spanning the gap. The CDR3 has 14 amino acids. Per the germline V gene, CDR1 is SSHAT and CDR2 is FNYEAQ (reference sequence). Here the CDR3 reads CASSFELHTGELFF. The CDR3 DNA sequence: TGTGCCAGCAGCTTCGAGCTACACACCGGGGAGCTGTTTTTT.

This chain links TRBV27 with TRBJ1-2, with D unresolved. CDR1 and CDR2 from the germline V gene are MNHEY and SMNVEV (reference sequence). Trimming took off 3 bases at V and 2 bases at J, with 7 bases between the two ends. The CDR3 contains 13 residues. The CDR3 loop is CASSFSLNYGYTF. In DNA, the CDR3 is TGTGCCAGCAGTTTCTCCTTAAACTATGGCTACACCTTC.

This sequence joins TRBV7-2 and TRBJ2-7, with 8 bases fitting TRBD2. Germline V gene lookup returns CDR1 SGHTA and CDR2 FQGNSA. Trimming took 4 bases from V and 2 from J; bases not matched to a gene: 7. There are 15 residues in the CDR3. The CDR3 DNA reads TGTGCCAGCAGCTACGTTAGCGGGGCCCCCTACGAGCAGTACTTC. This gives the protein CASSYVSGAPYEQYF. Full variable domain (outside the CDR3, taken from reference TRBV7-2 and TRBJ2-7): GAGVSQSPSNKVTEKGKDVELRCDPISGHTALYWYRQSLGQGLEFLIYFQGNSAPDKSGLPSDRFSAERTGGSVSTLTIQRTQQEDSAVYLCASSYVSGAPYEQYFGPGTRLTVT.

In regard to this clone: Additional DNA sequences in this sample encode the identical CDR3. The gene calls are TRBV18 and TRBJ2-7; tentatively, D is TRBD2 (5 bases). Trimming took off 3 bases at V and 4 bases at J, with 10 bases between the two ends. Germline V lookup: CDR1 KGHSH, CDR2 LQKENI. The CDR3 is 13 residues long. The CDR3 here is CASSPGRGYEQYF. The CDR3 bases are TGTGCCAGCTCACCGGGCCGGGGATACGAGCAGTACTTC. The full variable domain, its missing parts supplied by reference TRBV18 and TRBJ2-7, is NAGVMQNPRHLVRRRGQEARLRCSPMKGHSHVYWYRQLPEEGLKFMVYLQKENIIDESGMPKERFSAEFPKEGPSILRIQQVVRGDSAAYFCASSPGRGYEQYFGPGTRLTVT.

This clone is a singleton in its sample. V and J are TRBV28 and TRBJ1-2; D remains unclear. The germline V and J ends were trimmed by 3 bases and 7 bases, with 9 bases remaining between them. This CDR3 is 12 amino acids long. Germline assignment: CDR1 MDHEN and CDR2 SYDVKM. CDR3 amino acids: CASSFRRGGYTF. In DNA form, the CDR3 reads TGTGCCAGCAGTTTCCGCAGAGGTGGCTACACCTTC.

The genes are TRBV10-1 and TRBJ2-3, with 7 nucleotides matching TRBD1. The germline V gene has CDR1 WNHNN and CDR2 SYGVQD (reference sequence). CDR3 length: 13 residues. Unmatched junction bases numbered 5, after V lost 4 bases and J lost 7 bases. The CDR3 sequence: CASSASTGNTQYF. In DNA, the CDR3 is TGCGCCAGCAGTGCCTCGACAGGGAATACGCAGTATTTT.

The rearrangement joins TRBV19 to TRBJ2-1, with 8 bases fitting TRBD2. There are 17 residues in the CDR3. Germline values: CDR1 LNHDA, CDR2 SQIVND (reference sequence). V dropped 5 bases and J dropped 3; count of bases not matched to a gene: 12. CDR3 sequence reads: CASSPPSGSGVYNEQFF. As DNA, the CDR3 is TGTGCCAGTAGTCCACCCTCGGGTAGCGGGGTCTACAATGAGCAGTTCTTC. The variable domain in full, completed from reference TRBV19 and TRBJ2-1, reads DGGITQSPKYLFRKEGQNVTLSCEQNLNHDAMYWYRQDPGQGLRLIYYSQIVNDFQKGDIAEGYSVSREKKESFPLTVTSAQKNPTAFYLCASSPPSGSGVYNEQFFGPGTRLTVL.

The chain joins TRBV6-1 to TRBJ1-4; no clear D. V lost 5 bases and J lost 7, with 8 bases in between. Germline V gene data show CDR1 as MNHNS and CDR2 as SASEGT. The CDR3 is made up of 12 amino acids. Here the CDR3 reads CASSRMGEKLFF. The CDR3 DNA is TGTGCCAGCAGTAGAATGGGTGAAAAACTGTTTTTT.

This clone was counted a few times. The chain employs TRBV6-6 and TRBJ1-5; 10 nucleotides line up with TRBD1. The junction had 4 bases not matched to a gene; V was cut back by 5 bases and J by 6 bases. CDR3 size: 14 residues. CDR1 and CDR2 from the germline V gene are MNHNY and SVGAGI (reference sequence). CDR3 DNA: TGTGCCAGCAGTGCAGGACAGGGGGTTCAGCCCCAGCATTTT. It specifies CASSAGQGVQPQHF.

The CDR3, as DNA: TGTGCCAGCAGTTTATCGAACCAAGGGCACTATGGCTACACCTTC. This codes for CASSLSNQGHYGYTF. The chain uses TRBV27 and TRBJ1-2; D is uncertain. Trimming left V 0 bases short and J 3 bases short, with 11 bases between. The CDR3 is 15 residues long. From germline, CDR1 is MNHEY and CDR2 SMNVEV (reference sequence).

V and J are TRBV7-9 and TRBJ2-7; D ambiguous. This CDR3 region has 14 residues. Germline CDR1 is SEHNR and CDR2 is FQNEAQ (reference sequence). V gave up 0 bases and J gave up 2 bases, with 8 bases separating them. The CDR3 sequence is CASSLAGSPYEQYF. CDR3 DNA sequence: TGTGCCAGCAGCTTAGCGGGAAGCCCCTACGAGCAGTACTTC.

V is TRBV18 and J is TRBJ1-1; 7 bases match TRBD1. Germline CDR1 is KGHSH and CDR2 is LQKENI. The J segment lost 3 bases and the V segment lost 3 bases, leaving 10 bases of the junction unmatched. This CDR3 has 16 residues. Here the CDR3 DNA reads TGTGCCAGCTCACCTGCGACAGGGAGAGAGGACACTGAAGCTTTCTTT. Protein product: CASSPATGREDTEAFF.

This chain uses TRBV7-9 with TRBJ2-2; D might be TRBD2 (5 bases). V was pared by 2 bases and J by 6 bases, with 13 bases between. CDR1 is SEHNR and CDR2 is FQNEAQ in the germline V gene (reference sequence). This CDR3 has 15 residues. As DNA, the CDR3 is TGTGCCAGCAGCTTAAGCGGCGCTATGGCCGGGGAGCTGTTTTTT. This encodes CASSLSGAMAGELFF.

This clone was observed once. Here the CDR3 reads CASSLPSGNYEQYF. Here the CDR3 DNA reads TGTGCCAGCAGCTTACCTAGCGGGAACTACGAGCAGTACTTC. This chain connects TRBV7-8 to TRBJ2-7; 9 bases agree with TRBD2. This CDR3 comprises 14 residues. J lost 3 bases, V lost 2 bases, and 2 bases had no gene match. CDR1 SGHVS and CDR2 FQNEAQ come from the germline V gene.

The chain employs TRBV7-9 and TRBJ1-4, with D tentatively TRBD1 (6 bases). CDR1 is SEHNR and CDR2 is FQNEAQ in the germline V gene (reference sequence). V gave up 2 bases and J gave up 3 bases, with 10 bases separating them. This CDR3 region has 15 residues. For the CDR3, the DNA is TGTGCCAGCAGCTTAAATAGGGGGTCTAATGAAAAACTGTTTTTT. As protein: CASSLNRGSNEKLFF.

In its sample, this clone was seen many times. The chain has TRBV19 and TRBJ1-5, with D tentatively TRBD1 (6 bases). The CDR3 contains 16 residues. V was trimmed by 6 bases and J by 7 bases, leaving 22 bases between them. Per germline, CDR1 LNHDA and CDR2 SQIVND (reference sequence). CDR3 protein: CASSADSGGVGQPQHF. CDR3 nucleotides: TGTGCCAGTAGCGCGGACAGTGGTGGTGTAGGACAGCCCCAGCATTTT.

This clone was counted only a few times. The chain links TRBV27 to TRBJ1-2, with D perhaps TRBD1 (5 bases). Trimming left V 2 bases short and J 5 bases short, with 15 bases between. In germline, CDR1 is MNHEY, CDR2 SMNVEV (reference sequence). The CDR3 has 15 amino acids. DNA for the CDR3: TGTGCCAGCAGTTTACCGTACAGGAGCCCGTATGGCTACACCTTC. It specifies CASSLPYRSPYGYTF.

The V gene is TRBV19, the J gene TRBJ2-5; 12 nucleotides align to TRBD1. CDR3 length: 16 amino acids. Per the germline V gene, CDR1 is LNHDA and CDR2 is SQIVND (reference sequence). The V gene end was trimmed by 5 bases and the J gene end by 5 bases; junction bases not matched to a gene: 9. The chain's CDR3 is CASSFGTGGSGETQYF. CDR3 nucleotide sequence: TGTGCCAGTAGTTTTGGGACAGGGGGCTCCGGTGAGACCCAGTACTTC.